The present T cell receptor (beta chain) was sequenced within a study of OX40 agonist ivuxolimab in advanced cancers. Study-level information: Enrollees could have had prior anti-PD-1, anti-PD-L1 or anti-CTLA-4 therapy, which approximately 38% had received.

Study observations and caveats: CD8+ T cells showed, on average, more clonal expansion than CD4+ cells.

The repertoire was sequenced with immunoSEQ multiplex PCR; TCRdb's copy has only in-frame clones and lacks some. The sample holds about 91,000 clones; over 75% are singletons and the top ten take about 1.9%. This CDR3 comprises 14 residues. V lost 10 bases, J lost 3 bases, and 12 bases stayed unmatched. From germline, CDR1 is MNHNS and CDR2 SASEGT. A history of autoimmune disease or systemic immunosuppression excluded patients. To note about this clone: Its antigen is not known.

This sequence was found in an adult with an advanced solid tumor such as melanoma, head and neck, liver or kidney cancer. Sequences were derived from CD4+ or CD8+ T cells sorted from blood, sampled in a trial of the OX40 agonist ivuxolimab. The chain uses TRBV6-1 and TRBJ2-7; TRBD1 aligns across 7 bases. CDR3 region: CATYNRGTNYEQYF. The CDR3 coding sequence is TGTGCCACGTACAACAGGGGTACTAACTACGAGCAGTACTTC.